This T cell receptor (beta chain) was profiled in a study of blood T cell repertoires in COVID-19. Study overall: Samples of COVID-19 (acute and convalescent) were obtained from the United States, Italy and Spain. PBMCs, B-cell-depleted T cells, or T cells provided the cDNA or gDNA that made up the material.

Participants were aged about 18 to 90 years, lived in 24 US areas, and enrolled virtually. Participants were placed into cohorts based on the clinical history they reported. The CDR3 is 16 amino acids. Germline V gene lookup returns CDR1 LGHNA and CDR2 YSLEER. The V end was cut by 3 bases, the J end by 6 bases, with 17 bases between. This clone was counted ten times or more. Profiling relied on immunoSEQ multiplex PCR, and the TCRdb table lists in-frame clones only, not all of them. The table shows about 300,000 clones, with approximately 90% occurring only once. The specimen was PBMCs or T cells enriched from blood (not recorded which). The V and J genes are TRBV4-3 and TRBJ1-4, with TRBD1 as a possible D gene (6 bases). This receptor was obtained from a woman in her thirties who had recovered from COVID-19. The CDR3 nucleotides read TGCGCCAGCAGCCAGGATGAATGGGGGCTCTATGAAAAACTGTTTTTT. Protein: CASSQDEWGLYEKLFF.